The clone carrying this T cell receptor beta chain is a singleton in its sample. The sample originates from a study of immune evolution from preneoplasia to lung adenocarcinoma. Premalignant or tumor cells were enriched by macro-dissection after pathologic assessment. The assay was immunoSEQ multiplex PCR, and TCRdb's table has in-frame clones only and misses some. The table shows 6,000 to 8,000 clones, with roughly 74% occurring only once. In germline, CDR1 is MNHNS, CDR2 SASEGT. Trimming stripped 3 bases from V and 0 bases from J, with 6 bases between. The CDR3 length is 14 residues. The clonotype originates from an older donor with lung adenocarcinoma. Input material: FFPE lung adenocarcinoma in situ tissue. V gene TRBV6-1 combines with J gene TRBJ1-5; TRBD1 might be the D (5 bases). Here the CDR3 DNA reads TGTGCCAGCAGTGAGACAGCTAGCAATCAGCCCCAGCATTTT. It translates to CASSETASNQPQHF.